The 12 T cell receptor beta chains given below trace back to one sample, sequenced in a study of blood T cells in healthy people across ages. A second PCR, run for about 6 to 11 cycles, used a sample-barcoded 5' primer plus a J-beta primer mix. TCRdb itself ran the 5' RACE reads through MiXCR, one entry per CDR3 protein. The table lists 1.5 million or so distinct CDR3 sequences, roughly 45% of them singletons. The sample consisted of blood. These receptors were obtained from a woman aged 18-35 years in good health.

This clonotype was counted a few times. This chain uses TRBV24-1 with TRBJ2-5; 9 bases map to TRBD2. Germline CDR1 reads KGHDR; CDR2 reads SFDVKD. The V gene end was trimmed by 3 bases and the J gene end by 5 bases; junction bases not matched to a gene: 9. CDR3 length equals 16 residues. The CDR3 coding sequence is TGTGCCACCAGTGATAGTAGCGGGAGTGCTCGGGAGACCCAGTACTTC. Translation: CATSDSSGSARETQYF.

This sequence joins TRBV28 and TRBJ1-2; D unclear. The CDR3 consists of 15 residues. Trimming cost V 2 bases and J 5 bases, with 15 bases left between them. Germline assignment: CDR1 MDHEN and CDR2 SYDVKM. This CDR3 is CASSLHHGSKYGYTF. Here the CDR3 DNA reads TGTGCCAGCAGTTTACATCATGGCAGTAAATATGGCTACACCTTC.

This clonotype was seen just once. The junction and the germline gene differ at one end; a read error may be behind it. The chain links TRBV12-3 or TRBV12-4 to TRBJ2-2; 9 bases fit TRBD1. This CDR3 contains 16 residues. Here the CDR3 DNA reads TGTGCCAGCAGCGAAGGGACAGGGACAGATACCGGGGAGCCGTTTTTT. Encoded protein: CASSEGTGTDTGEPFF.

The V and J genes are TRBV27 and TRBJ2-3; 8 bases are a match to TRBD2. With 1 base clipped from V and 11 bases from J, the junction kept 14 bases outside the gene matches. This CDR3 spans 16 amino acids. Germline V CDR1 and CDR2: MNHEY, SMNVEV (reference sequence). The CDR3 loop reads CASSLFPAGDYGRQYF. CDR3 nucleotides: TGTGCCAGCAGTTTATTCCCAGCGGGAGACTATGGGAGGCAGTATTTT.

The J gene is TRBJ2-7, the V gene TRBV7-7; 14 bases align to TRBD2. The CDR3 is 19 residues long. Germline values: CDR1 SSHAT, CDR2 FNYEAQ (reference sequence). V gave up 1 base and J gave up 7 bases; unmatched junction bases: 15. CDR3 residues: CASSLGGTSGGILSHEQYF. In nucleotides, the CDR3 is TGTGCCAGCAGCTTAGGGGGGACTAGCGGGGGCATCCTATCCCATGAGCAGTACTTC.

This clonotype was detected a few times. The chain joins TRBV15 to TRBJ2-3, with TRBD1 matching 11 bases. Germline assignment: CDR1 LNHNV and CDR2 YYDKDF (reference sequence). The CDR3 is 16 residues long. J gave up 3 bases and V 3 bases, and 5 bases lay outside the gene matches. The CDR3 nucleotides read TGTGCCACCAGCAGCCGGGACAGGGGGAGGACAGATACGCAGTATTTT. Its protein is CATSSRDRGRTDTQYF. Based on the CDR3 plus reference TRBV15 and TRBJ2-3, the full variable domain is DAMVIQNPRYQVTQFGKPVTLSCSQTLNHNVMYWYQQKSSQAPKLLFHYYDKDFNNEADTPDNFQSRRPNTSFCFLDIRSPGLGDTAMYLCATSSRDRGRTDTQYFGPGTRLTVL.

Comments on this clonotype: A read error may produce the germline difference seen at one junction end. The chain joins TRBV5-1 to TRBJ2-5; 11 nucleotides agree with TRBD2. This CDR3 is built from 15 residues. Germline V lookup: CDR1 SGHRS, CDR2 YFSETQ. The CDR3: CDSSQTSGVQETQYF. Written as DNA, the CDR3 is TGCGACAGCAGCCAGACTAGCGGGGTTCAAGAGACCCAGTACTTC.

V gene TRBV25-1 combines with J gene TRBJ2-7; 10 bases are shared with TRBD2. J was trimmed by 2 bases and V by 5 bases; bases with no gene match: 9. The CDR3 covers 16 residues. The germline CDR1 and CDR2 sequences are MGHDK and SYGVNS. Here the CDR3 DNA reads TGTGCCAGCAGTCCCCGAACTAGCGGGAATCCCTACGAGCAGTACTTC. This sequence encodes CASSPRTSGNPYEQYF.

The chain joins TRBV7-2 to TRBJ2-1; D possibly corresponds to TRBD1 (5 bases). The CDR3 spans 15 residues. Germline V gene lookup returns CDR1 SGHTA and CDR2 FQGNSA. The V end was cut by 5 bases, the J end by 4 bases, with 15 bases between. The CDR3 protein is CASSPGPPGYNEQFF. In DNA form, the CDR3 reads TGTGCCAGCAGCCCAGGGCCCCCCGGGTACAATGAGCAGTTCTTC.

This chain connects TRBV7-8 to TRBJ2-1; TRBD2 matches at 7 bases. The end of the DNA is better explained by TRBJ2-7, so the J call may be wrong. CDR1 is SGHVS and CDR2 is FQNEAQ in the germline V gene. The CDR3 has 18 residues. The CDR3 DNA sequence: TGTGCCACCCAAATAGCGGGTACTCCAGCGGAGATCTACAATGAGCAGTACTTC. Translation gives CATQIAGTPAEIYNEQYF.

The table lists this clonotype with a few counts. The gene calls are TRBV5-1 and TRBJ2-1; 7 bases align to TRBD2. The CDR3 consists of 12 residues. CDR1 is SGHRS and CDR2 is YFSETQ in the germline V gene. The junction had 2 bases not matched to a gene; V was cut back by 2 bases and J by 9 bases. CDR3 nucleotides: TGCGCCAGCAGCTTTACGGGGGGTGAGCAGTTCTTC. This gives the protein CASSFTGGEQFF.

There are a few counts of this clonotype. The chain combines TRBV4-1 with TRBJ2-7; no firm D call. The CDR3 sequence is 15 residues long. CDR1 is MGHRA, CDR2 YSYEKL, per germline. V lost 0 bases and J 4 bases, leaving 13 bases between the germline ends. For the CDR3, the DNA is TGCGCCAGCAGCCAAGATTCCCATATGATGTACGAGCAGTACTTC. It translates to CASSQDSHMMYEQYF.